This T cell receptor (beta chain) was retrieved from a study of Graves' ophthalmopathy and Graves' hyperthyroidism. Points on this clonotype: Its antigen remains unknown.

CDR1 and CDR2 from the germline V gene are MDHEN and SYDVKM. The V and J ends lost 6 bases and 4 bases, in that order; junction bases with no gene match: 10. CDR3 length: 15 residues. As the template, RNA transcripts were used to amplify TCR beta CDR3 regions. In the first round, RT-PCR was carried out with HTBI primers, and a multiplex PCR formed the second round. TCRdb re-derived calls from the multiplex PCR reads in MiXCR, one entry per CDR3 protein. The sample has roughly 400,000 distinct CDR3 sequences; around 18% are singletons. Every ophthalmopathy donor presented moderate-to-severe activity, CAS ≥3, NOSPECS ≥4 and duration under 3 months. Diagnostic conclusions were grounded in clinical symptoms, serum thyroxine, TRAb, thyroid ultrasound and orbital computed tomography. Study-level results: Ophthalmopathy could be told apart from stable hyperthyroidism by a 13-signature model (around 90% sensitivity, approximately 76% specificity).

The rearrangement links TRBV28 to TRBJ2-7, with 9 bases lining up with TRBD2. The sequencing sample was made of peripheral blood. The clonotype comes from a woman aged 18-30 years with Graves' ophthalmopathy. CDR3 residues: CASSAIGAGGYEQYF. For the CDR3, the DNA is TGTGCCAGCAGCGCCATTGGGGCGGGAGGGTACGAGCAGTACTTC.